Below are 3 T cell receptor beta chains sequenced from a single sample in a study of radiotherapy plus CTLA-4 blockade in lung cancer. TCRdb keeps only in-frame clones here, not all; method: immunoSEQ multiplex PCR. The sample records some 110,000 clones, approximately 84% being singletons. Specimen: peripheral blood, collected from a patient treated with radiotherapy plus ipilimumab. The receptors shown here come from a human donor with non-small cell lung cancer who had a partial response to radiotherapy plus ipilimumab.

This clone was seen only a few times. The chain couples TRBV5-4 to TRBJ2-1; TRBD2 matches 9 bases. The CDR3 has 15 amino acids. V lost 0 bases, J lost 7 bases, and 5 bases stayed unmatched. Germline CDR1 SGHNT, CDR2 YYREEE (reference sequence). The CDR3 loop is CASSLGLAAPNEQFF. For the CDR3, the DNA is TGTGCCAGCAGCTTGGGACTAGCGGCCCCAAATGAGCAGTTCTTC.

The chain uses TRBV18 and TRBJ1-1; tentatively, D is TRBD1 (6 bases). V was shortened by 4 bases and J by 5 bases, with 17 bases between the two germline ends. This CDR3 contains 15 residues. The germline gives CDR1 KGHSH, CDR2 LQKENI. CDR3 in DNA: TGTGCCAGCTCACTAGAATTGACAGGTAGGACTGAAGCTTTCTTT. It is translated as CASSLELTGRTEAFF.

The chain employs TRBV5-4 and TRBJ2-3; D not resolved. CDR3 length: 15 residues. Between the trimmed V and J ends, which lost 0 bases and 0 bases, there was a span of 8 bases. CDR1 and CDR2 (germline): SGHNT, YYREEE (reference sequence). CDR3 DNA: TGTGCCAGCAGCTTGGTCGGTAGCAGCACAGATACGCAGTATTTT. Encoded protein: CASSLVGSSTDTQYF.